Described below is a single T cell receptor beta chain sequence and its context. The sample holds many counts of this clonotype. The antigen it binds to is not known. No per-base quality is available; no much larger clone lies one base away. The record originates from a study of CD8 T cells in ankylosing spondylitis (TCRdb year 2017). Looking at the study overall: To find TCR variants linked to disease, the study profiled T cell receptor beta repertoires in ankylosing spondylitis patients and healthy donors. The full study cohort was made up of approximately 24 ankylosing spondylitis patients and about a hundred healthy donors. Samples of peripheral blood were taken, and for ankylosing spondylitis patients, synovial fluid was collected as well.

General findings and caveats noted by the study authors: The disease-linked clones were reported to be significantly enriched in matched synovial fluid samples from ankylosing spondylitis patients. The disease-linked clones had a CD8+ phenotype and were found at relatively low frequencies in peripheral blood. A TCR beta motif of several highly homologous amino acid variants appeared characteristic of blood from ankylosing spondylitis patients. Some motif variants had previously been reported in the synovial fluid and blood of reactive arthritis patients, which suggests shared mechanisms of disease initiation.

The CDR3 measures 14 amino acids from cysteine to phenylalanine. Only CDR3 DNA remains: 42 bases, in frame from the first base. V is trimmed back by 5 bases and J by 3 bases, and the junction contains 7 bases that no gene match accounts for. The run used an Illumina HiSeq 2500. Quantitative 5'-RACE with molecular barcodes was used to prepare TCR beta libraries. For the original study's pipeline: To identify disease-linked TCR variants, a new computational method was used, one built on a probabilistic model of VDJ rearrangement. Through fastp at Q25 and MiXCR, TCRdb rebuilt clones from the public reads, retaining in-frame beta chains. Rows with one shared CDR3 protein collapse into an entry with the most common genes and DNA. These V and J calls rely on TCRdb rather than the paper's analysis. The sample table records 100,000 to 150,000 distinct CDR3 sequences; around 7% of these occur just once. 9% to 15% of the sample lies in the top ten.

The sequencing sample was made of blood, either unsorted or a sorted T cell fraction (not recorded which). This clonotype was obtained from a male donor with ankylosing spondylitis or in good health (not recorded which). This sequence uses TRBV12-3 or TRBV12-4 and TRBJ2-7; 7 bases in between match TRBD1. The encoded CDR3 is CASSTRTGRYEQYF. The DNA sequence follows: TGTGCCAGCAGTACCCGGACAGGCCGCTACGAGCAGTACTTC.